This TCR beta chain came from a study of T cells in localized non-small cell lung cancer. Data came from immunoSEQ multiplex PCR; TCRdb stores just in-frame clones and leaves some out. The profile shows under 65,000 clones, approximately 83% of them singletons. Remarks on this clone: Its antigen is currently unknown.

The study's findings and limits: For the top 100 tumor clones, a median about 60 also appeared in adjacent lung. Higher blood T cell density went with longer overall survival. Maximal T cell clonality occurred in uninvolved adjacent lung, with tumor ranking below it.

This CDR3 has 13 residues. Deletions cut 3 bases from V and 3 bases from J, with 8 bases between. Germline V gives CDR1 LNHDA, CDR2 SQIVND (reference sequence). The material was peripheral blood, obtained before any cancer treatment. This chain uses TRBV19 with TRBJ1-1, with D possibly matching TRBD1 (6 bases). The source of this sequence is a female donor of 60 years or more with stage II squamous cell lung carcinoma. The CDR3 protein is CASSIPGDTEAFF. The CDR3 DNA reads as TGTGCCAGTAGTATCCCAGGGGACACTGAAGCTTTCTTT.